The 5 T cell receptor beta chains below come from one sample, sequenced in a study of response to subunit inactivated influenza vaccine. TCRdb called the RT-PCR reads again in MiXCR, with one record for every CDR3 protein. The sample has hundreds of thousands of distinct CDR3 sequences; approximately 7.1% are singletons. Material: PBMCs from blood, obtained around 25 months after vaccination. The receptors were gathered from a man aged 45 to 70 who received an inactivated influenza vaccine.

This clonotype was counted at least ten times. Mismatch with germline at one junction end may stem from a read error. The chain has TRBV7-2 and TRBJ2-3; weak D call: TRBD1 (5 bases). Germline-derived CDR1 and CDR2 are SGHTA and FQGNSA. The CDR3 covers 13 residues. The CDR3 nucleotides are TGTGCAAGCAAGGGGCAGACCACAGATACGCAGTATTTT. Translating it yields CASKGQTTDTQYF.

The rearrangement uses TRBV7-9 and TRBJ1-4; D ambiguous. Trimming pared 1 base from V and 2 bases from J, leaving 8 bases between. This CDR3 has 15 residues. Germline CDR1 reads SEHNR; CDR2 reads FQNEAQ (reference sequence). The CDR3 region is CASSLETGTNEKLFF. The DNA for the CDR3 is TGTGCCAGCAGCTTAGAGACCGGTACTAATGAAAAACTGTTTTTT.

This clonotype has just a few counts. This rearrangement joins TRBV28 to TRBJ2-3, with D possibly called TRBD1 or TRBD2 (5 bases each). Per germline, CDR1 MDHEN and CDR2 SYDVKM. This CDR3 comprises 15 residues. V lost 5 bases and J lost 2, with 14 bases in between. DNA for the CDR3: TGTGCCAGCAGTCCTCGGTGGGGGTCCACAGATACGCAGTATTTT. Translated, it gives CASSPRWGSTDTQYF.

This clonotype was counted at least ten times. The genes are TRBV29-1 and TRBJ1-1; D unclear. CDR1 SQVTM and CDR2 ANQGSEA come from the germline V gene. V was clipped by 6 bases and J by 0 bases, with 14 bases between them. The CDR3 contains 14 residues. The CDR3 DNA reads TGCAGCGTGATGAGGACTAATATGAACACTGAAGCTTTCTTT. Its translation: CSVMRTNMNTEAFF.

This clonotype has a handful of counts. The chain uses TRBV20-1 and TRBJ2-5; 13 bases agree with TRBD2. Per germline, CDR1 DFQATT and CDR2 SNEGSKA (reference sequence). The CDR3 length is 12 residues. CDR3 bases: TGCAGCGGACTAGCGGGAGTCGAGACCCAGTACTTC. This translates into CSGLAGVETQYF.